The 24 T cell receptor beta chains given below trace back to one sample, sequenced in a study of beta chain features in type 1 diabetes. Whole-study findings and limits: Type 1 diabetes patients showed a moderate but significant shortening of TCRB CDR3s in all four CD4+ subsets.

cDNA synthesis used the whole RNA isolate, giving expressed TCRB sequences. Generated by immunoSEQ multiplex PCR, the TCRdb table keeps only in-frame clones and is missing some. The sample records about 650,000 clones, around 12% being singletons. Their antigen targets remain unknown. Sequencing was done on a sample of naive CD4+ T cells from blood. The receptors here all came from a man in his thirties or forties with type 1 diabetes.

The CDR3 DNA sequence: TGTGCCAGCAGTCAGACTAGCGGGACCTACGAGCAGTACTTC. Protein: CASSQTSGTYEQYF. The gene calls are TRBV28 and TRBJ2-7, with TRBD2 identical over 11 bases. CDR1 is MDHEN and CDR2 is SYDVKM in the germline V gene. The V and J ends lost 5 bases and 2 bases, in that order; junction bases with no gene match: 2. This CDR3 region has 14 residues.

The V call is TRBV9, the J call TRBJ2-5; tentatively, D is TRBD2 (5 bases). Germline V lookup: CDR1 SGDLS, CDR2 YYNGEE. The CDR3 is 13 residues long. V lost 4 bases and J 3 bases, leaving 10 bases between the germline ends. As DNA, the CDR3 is TGTGCCAGCAGCATTGGGAGCGAAGAGACCCAGTACTTC. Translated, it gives CASSIGSEETQYF.

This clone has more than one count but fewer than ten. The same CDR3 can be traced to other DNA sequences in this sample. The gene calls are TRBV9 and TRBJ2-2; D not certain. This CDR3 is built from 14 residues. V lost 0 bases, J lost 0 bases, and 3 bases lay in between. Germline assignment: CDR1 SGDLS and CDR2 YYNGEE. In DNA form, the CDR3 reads TGTGCCAGCAGCGTAGTAGCGAACACCGGGGAGCTGTTTTTT. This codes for CASSVVANTGELFF. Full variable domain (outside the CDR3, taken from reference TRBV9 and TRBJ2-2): DSGVTQTPKHLITATGQRVTLRCSPRSGDLSVYWYQQSLDQGLQFLIQYYNGEERAKGNILERFSAQQFPDLHSELNLSSLELGDSALYFCASSVVANTGELFFGEGSRLTVL.

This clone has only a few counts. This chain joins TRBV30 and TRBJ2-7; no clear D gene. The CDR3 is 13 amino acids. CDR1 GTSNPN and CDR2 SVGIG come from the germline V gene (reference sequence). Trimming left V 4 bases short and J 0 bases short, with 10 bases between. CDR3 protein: CAWTIRSSYEQYF. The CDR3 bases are TGTGCCTGGACGATCCGGAGCTCCTACGAGCAGTACTTC.

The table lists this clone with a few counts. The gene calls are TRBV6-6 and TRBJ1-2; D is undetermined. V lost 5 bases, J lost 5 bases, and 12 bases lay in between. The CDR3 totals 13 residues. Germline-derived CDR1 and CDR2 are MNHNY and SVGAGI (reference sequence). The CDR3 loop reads CASSRTTGYGYTF. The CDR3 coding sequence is TGTGCCAGCAGTCGTACAACCGGTTATGGCTACACCTTC.

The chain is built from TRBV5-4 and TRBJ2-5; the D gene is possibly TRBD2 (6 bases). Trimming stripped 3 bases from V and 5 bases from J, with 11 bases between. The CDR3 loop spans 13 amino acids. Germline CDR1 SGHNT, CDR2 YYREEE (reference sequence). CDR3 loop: CASSSQEGETQYF. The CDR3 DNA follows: TGTGCCAGCAGCTCACAGGAGGGGGAGACCCAGTACTTC.

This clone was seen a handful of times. The CDR3 DNA sequence: TGTGCCAGCAGTTATACAGGATATGACACCGGGGAGCTGTTTTTT. As protein: CASSYTGYDTGELFF. The gene calls are TRBV11-2 and TRBJ2-2, with a tentative D call TRBD1 (5 bases). The CDR3 runs to 15 residues. V lost 6 bases and J lost 3, with 14 bases in between. CDR1 and CDR2 (germline): SGHAT, FQNNGV.

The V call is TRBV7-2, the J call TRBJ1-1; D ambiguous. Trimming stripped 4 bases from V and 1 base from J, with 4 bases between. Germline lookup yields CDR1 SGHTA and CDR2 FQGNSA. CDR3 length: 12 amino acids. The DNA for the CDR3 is TGTGCCAGCAGCTGGAAGAACACTGAAGCTTTCTTT. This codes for CASSWKNTEAFF.

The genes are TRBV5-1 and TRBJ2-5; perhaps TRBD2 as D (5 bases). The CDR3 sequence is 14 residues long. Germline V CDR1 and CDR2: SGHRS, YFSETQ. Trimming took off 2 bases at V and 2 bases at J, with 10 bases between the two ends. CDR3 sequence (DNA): TGCGCCAGCAGCTTCGGCACGGGGCAAGAGACCCAGTACTTC. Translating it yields CASSFGTGQETQYF.

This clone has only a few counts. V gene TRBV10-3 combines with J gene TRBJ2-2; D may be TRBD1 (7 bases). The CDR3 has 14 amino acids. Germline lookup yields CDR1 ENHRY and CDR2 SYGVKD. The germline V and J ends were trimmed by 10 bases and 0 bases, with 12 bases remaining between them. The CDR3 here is CATGGTANTGELFF. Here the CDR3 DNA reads TGTGCCACCGGCGGGACAGCGAACACCGGGGAGCTGTTTTTT.

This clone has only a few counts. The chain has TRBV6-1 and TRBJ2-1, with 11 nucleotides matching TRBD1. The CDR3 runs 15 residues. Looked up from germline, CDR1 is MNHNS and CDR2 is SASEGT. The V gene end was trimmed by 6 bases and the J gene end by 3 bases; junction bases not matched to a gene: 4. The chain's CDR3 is CASSPGTGGYNEQFF. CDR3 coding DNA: TGTGCCAGCAGCCCCGGGACAGGGGGCTACAATGAGCAGTTCTTC.

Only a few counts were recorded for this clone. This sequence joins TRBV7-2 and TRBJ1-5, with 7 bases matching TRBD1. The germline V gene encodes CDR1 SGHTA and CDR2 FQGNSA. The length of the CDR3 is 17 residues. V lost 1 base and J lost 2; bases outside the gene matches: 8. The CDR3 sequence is CASSLGQGRRGNQPQHF. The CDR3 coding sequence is TGTGCCAGCAGCTTAGGACAGGGAAGGAGAGGCAATCAGCCCCAGCATTTT. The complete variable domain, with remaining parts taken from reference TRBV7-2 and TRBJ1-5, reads GAGVSQSPSNKVTEKGKDVELRCDPISGHTALYWYRQSLGQGLEFLIYFQGNSAPDKSGLPSDRFSAERTGGSVSTLTIQRTQQEDSAVYLCASSLGQGRRGNQPQHFGDGTRLSIL.

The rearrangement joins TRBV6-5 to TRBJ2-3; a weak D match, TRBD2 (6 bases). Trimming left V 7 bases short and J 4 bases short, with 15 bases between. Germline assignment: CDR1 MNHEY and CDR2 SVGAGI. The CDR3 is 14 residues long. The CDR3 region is CASKRGREADTQYF. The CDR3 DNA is TGTGCCAGCAAACGGGGCAGGGAGGCAGATACGCAGTATTTT.

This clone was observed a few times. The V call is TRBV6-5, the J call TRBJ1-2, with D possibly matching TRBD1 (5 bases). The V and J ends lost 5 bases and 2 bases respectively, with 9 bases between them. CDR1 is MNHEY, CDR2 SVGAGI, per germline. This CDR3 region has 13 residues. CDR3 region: CASSKPGNYGYTF. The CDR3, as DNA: TGTGCCAGCAGTAAGCCAGGGAACTATGGCTACACCTTC.

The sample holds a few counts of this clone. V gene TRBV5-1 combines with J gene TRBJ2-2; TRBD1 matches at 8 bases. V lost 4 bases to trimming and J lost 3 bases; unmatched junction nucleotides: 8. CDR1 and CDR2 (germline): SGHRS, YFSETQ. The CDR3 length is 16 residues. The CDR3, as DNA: TGCGCCAGCAGCCCGGCGGACAGGGAGGACACCGGGGAGCTGTTTTTT. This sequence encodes CASSPADREDTGELFF.

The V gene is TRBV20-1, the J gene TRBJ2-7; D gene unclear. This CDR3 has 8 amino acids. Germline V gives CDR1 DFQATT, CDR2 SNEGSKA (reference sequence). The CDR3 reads CRAGEQYF. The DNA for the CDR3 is TGCAGAGCTGGCGAGCAGTACTTC.

Here the CDR3 reads CASINGPLQETQYF. Written as DNA, the CDR3 is TGTGCCAGCATAAATGGGCCTCTCCAAGAGACCCAGTACTTC. This chain joins TRBV2 and TRBJ2-5; D not certain. Germline V gives CDR1 SNHLY, CDR2 FYNNEI. There are 14 residues in the CDR3. Trimming cost V 7 bases and J 1 base, with 13 bases left between them.

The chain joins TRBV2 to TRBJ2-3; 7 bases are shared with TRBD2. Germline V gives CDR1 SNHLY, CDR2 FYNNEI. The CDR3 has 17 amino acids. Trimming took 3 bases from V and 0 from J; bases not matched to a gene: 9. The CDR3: CASSDSMAGDSTDTQYF. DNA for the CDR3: TGTGCCAGCAGTGATTCGATGGCGGGGGATAGCACAGATACGCAGTATTTT.

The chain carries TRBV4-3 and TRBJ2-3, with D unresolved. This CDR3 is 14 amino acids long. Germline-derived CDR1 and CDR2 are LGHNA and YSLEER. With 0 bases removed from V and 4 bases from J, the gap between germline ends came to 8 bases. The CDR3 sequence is CASSQDRPPDTQYF. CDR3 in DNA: TGCGCCAGCAGCCAAGATCGCCCACCAGATACGCAGTATTTT.

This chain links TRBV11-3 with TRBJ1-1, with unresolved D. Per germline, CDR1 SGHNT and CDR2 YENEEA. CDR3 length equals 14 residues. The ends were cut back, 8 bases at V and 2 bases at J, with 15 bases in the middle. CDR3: CASRGPPANTEAFF. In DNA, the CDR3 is TGTGCCAGCCGCGGTCCGCCGGCCAACACTGAAGCTTTCTTT.

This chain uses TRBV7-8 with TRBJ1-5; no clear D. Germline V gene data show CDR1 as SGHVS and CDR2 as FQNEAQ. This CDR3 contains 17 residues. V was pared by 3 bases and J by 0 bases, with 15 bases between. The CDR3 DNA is TGTGCCAGCAGCTTCCATTCACGAGGGAATAGCAATCAGCCCCAGCATTTT. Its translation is CASSFHSRGNSNQPQHF.

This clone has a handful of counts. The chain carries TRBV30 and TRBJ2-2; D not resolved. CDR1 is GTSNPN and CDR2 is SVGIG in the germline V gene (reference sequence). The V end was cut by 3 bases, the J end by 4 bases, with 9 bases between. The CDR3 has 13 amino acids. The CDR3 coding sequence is TGTGCCTGGAGCAAGTCTGGCACCGGGGAGCTGTTTTTT. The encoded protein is CAWSKSGTGELFF.

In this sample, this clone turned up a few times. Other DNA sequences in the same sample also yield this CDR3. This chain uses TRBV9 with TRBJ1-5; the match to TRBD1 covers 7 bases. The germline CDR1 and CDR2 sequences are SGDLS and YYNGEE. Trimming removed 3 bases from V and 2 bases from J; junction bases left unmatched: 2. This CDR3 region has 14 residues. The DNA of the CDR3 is TGTGCCAGCAGCGATGGGACAGGCAATCAGCCCCAGCATTTT. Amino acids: CASSDGTGNQPQHF.

The DNA for the CDR3 is TGTGCCAGCAGCCCCAACCTTTCCCAAGAGACCCAGTACTTC. This sequence encodes CASSPNLSQETQYF. The chain is built from TRBV11-2 and TRBJ2-5; the D is unclear. Per the germline V gene, CDR1 is SGHAT and CDR2 is FQNNGV. Trimming removed 5 bases at V and 1 base at J, with 11 bases between. This CDR3 has 14 amino acids. Using reference TRBV11-2 and TRBJ2-5 for the parts outside the CDR3, the full variable domain is EAGVAQSPRYKIIEKRQSVAFWCNPISGHATLYWYQQILGQGPKLLIQFQNNGVVDDSQLPKDRFSAERLKGVDSTLKIQPAKLEDSAVYLCASSPNLSQETQYFGPGTRLLVL.